Below, one TCR beta chain is given with its context. Its antigen is as yet unknown. This sample stems from a study of T cell responses to AZD1222 COVID-19 vaccine. Profiling relied on immunoSEQ multiplex PCR, and the TCRdb table lists in-frame clones only, not all of them. The data show 150,000 to 200,000 clones, around 95% seen once. With 0 bases removed from V and 2 bases from J, the gap between germline ends came to 7 bases. The CDR3 has 14 amino acids. Germline V lookup: CDR1 SGHRS, CDR2 YFSETQ. Study-wide results and caveats: There were repertoire samples only from the period after the peak T cell response. The study identified only six AZD1222 recipients as seropositive at baseline. Close to half of spike-specific TCRs reportedly recognize unmutated variant regions. It should be noted that donors were predominantly white British and more often female, and clonal diversity was possibly underestimated.

The specimen was peripheral blood, collected on day 0 of AZD1222 vaccination. The genes are TRBV5-1 and TRBJ2-3, with D perhaps being TRBD1 or TRBD2 (5 bases each). The sequence was obtained from an adult in good health. CDR3: CASSLAGTTDTQYF. The CDR3 DNA reads as TGCGCCAGCAGCTTGGCCGGGACCACAGATACGCAGTATTTT.